This T cell receptor (beta chain) was sequenced in a study of T cells in Graves' hyperthyroidism and ophthalmopathy. This clonotype was counted at least ten times. As yet, its antigen is unknown. Patients having uncontrolled infection, another autoimmune disease, pregnancy or lactation were not included. Study-level results: Ophthalmopathy and stable hyperthyroidism were separated by a 13 V-J model. Blood shared most expanded thyroid clonotypes above 0.001. Ophthalmopathy was predicted by the model a median of roughly 6.7 months ahead of onset.

There were TCR beta CDR3 regions amplified from RNA transcripts. The HTBI primer set was used in a first-round RT-PCR of the TCR CDR3. TCRdb redid the calling of the multiplex PCR reads with MiXCR, one entry per CDR3 protein. The sample holds approximately 640,000 distinct CDR3 sequences, about 45% seen once. Sequenced sample: peripheral blood or thyroid tissue (not recorded which). This TCR derives from an adult man with Graves' disease, either hyperthyroidism or ophthalmopathy (not recorded which).

Written as DNA, the CDR3 is TGCAGCGTGGGGGGAGACTGGAACACTGAAGCTTTCTTT. This encodes CSVGGDWNTEAFF. The rearrangement uses TRBV29-1 and TRBJ1-1; tentative D call: TRBD1 (5 bases). Germline V gene lookup returns CDR1 SQVTM and CDR2 ANQGSEA. The V end lost 6 bases, the J end lost 1 base, and 12 bases lay between the germline ends. This CDR3 spans 13 amino acids.